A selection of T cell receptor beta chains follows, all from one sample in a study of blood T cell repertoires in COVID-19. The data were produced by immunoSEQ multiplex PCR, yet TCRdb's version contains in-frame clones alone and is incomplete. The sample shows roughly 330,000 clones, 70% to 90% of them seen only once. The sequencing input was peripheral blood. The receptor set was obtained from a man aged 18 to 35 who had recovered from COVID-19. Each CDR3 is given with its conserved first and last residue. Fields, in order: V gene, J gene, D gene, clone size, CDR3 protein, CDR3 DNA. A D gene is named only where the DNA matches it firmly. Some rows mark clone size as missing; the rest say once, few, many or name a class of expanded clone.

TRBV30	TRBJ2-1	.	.	CAWSVGGEQFF	TGTGCCTGGAGTGTAGGAGGAGAGCAGTTCTTC
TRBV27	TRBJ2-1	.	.	CASSLEADPSYNEQFF	TGTGCCAGCAGTTTGGAGGCGGACCCGTCCTACAATGAGCAGTTCTTC
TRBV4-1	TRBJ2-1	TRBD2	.	CASSQAASGEQFF	TGCGCCAGCAGCCAAGCCGCTAGCGGCGAGCAGTTCTTC
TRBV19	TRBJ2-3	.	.	CASSIDGAEPTDTQYF	TGTGCCAGTAGTATAGATGGGGCGGAGCCGACAGATACGCAGTATTTT
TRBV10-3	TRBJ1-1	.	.	CASGREITEAFF	TGTGCTTCCGGGAGGGAAATCACTGAAGCTTTCTTT
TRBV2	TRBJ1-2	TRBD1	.	CASIPDRGPYGYTF	TGTGCCAGCATCCCCGACAGGGGACCTTATGGCTACACCTTC
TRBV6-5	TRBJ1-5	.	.	CASSSGGQRHF	TGTGCCAGCAGTTCCGGCGGCCAGCGGCATTTT
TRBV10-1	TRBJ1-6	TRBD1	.	CASSESDRELSPLHF	TGCGCCAGCAGTGAGAGTGACAGGGAACTTTCACCCCTCCACTTT
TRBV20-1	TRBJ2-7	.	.	CSARDSYEQYF	TGCAGTGCTAGAGATAGCTACGAGCAGTACTTC
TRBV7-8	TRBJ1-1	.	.	CASSPIRGLEAFF	TGTGCCAGCAGCCCAATTCGGGGACTTGAAGCTTTCTTT
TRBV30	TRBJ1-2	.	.	CAWSGMGARWGYTF	TGTGCCTGGAGTGGAATGGGGGCTCGATGGGGCTACACCTTC
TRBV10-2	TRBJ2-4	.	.	CASSESIDHRYF	TGCGCCAGCAGTGAGTCCATCGACCACAGGTACTTC
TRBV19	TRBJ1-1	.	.	CASSASLRTEAFF	TGTGCCAGTAGTGCAAGCTTGCGAACTGAAGCTTTCTTT
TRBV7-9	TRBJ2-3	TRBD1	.	CASSLAFGTGEDTQYF	TGTGCCAGCAGCTTAGCTTTCGGGACAGGGGAAGATACGCAGTATTTT
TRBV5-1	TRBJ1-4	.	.	CASTLDGGTNEKLFF	TGCGCCAGCACCCTGGACGGGGGTACGAATGAAAAACTGTTTTTT
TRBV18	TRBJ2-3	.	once	CASSPPSGSSTDTQYF	TGTGCCAGCTCACCACCTAGTGGTTCTAGCACAGATACGCAGTATTTT
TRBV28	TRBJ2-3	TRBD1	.	CASSLSDWTGGADTQYF	TGTGCCAGCAGTTTATCAGACTGGACAGGGGGGGCAGATACGCAGTATTTT
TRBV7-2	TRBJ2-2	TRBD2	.	CASSSQRGGGGELFF	TGTGCCAGCAGCTCCCAGCGGGGGGGTGGCGGGGAGCTGTTTTTT
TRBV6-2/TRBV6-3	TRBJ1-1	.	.	CASSYNAGARTEAFF	TGTGCCAGCAGTTACAATGCGGGGGCAAGGACTGAAGCTTTCTTT
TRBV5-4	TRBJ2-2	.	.	CASSLQGNPGELFF	TGTGCCAGCAGTCTACAGGGAAACCCCGGGGAGCTGTTTTTT
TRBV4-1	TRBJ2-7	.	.	CASSQDEQVVFYEQYF	TGCGCCAGCAGCCAAGATGAACAGGTCGTTTTTTACGAGCAGTACTTC
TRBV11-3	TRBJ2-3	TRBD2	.	CASSLDQRGGPDTQYF	TGTGCCAGCAGCTTAGATCAGCGGGGGGGACCAGATACGCAGTATTTT
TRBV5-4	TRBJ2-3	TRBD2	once	CASSWPTAGGHTDTQYF	TGTGCCAGCAGCTGGCCGACGGCGGGGGGCCACACAGATACGCAGTATTTT
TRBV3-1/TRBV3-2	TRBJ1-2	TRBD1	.	CASSQETGPLGYTF	TGTGCCAGCAGCCAAGAGACAGGGCCCCTAGGCTACACCTTC
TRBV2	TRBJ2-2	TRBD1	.	CASTEQGPNTGELFF	TGTGCCAGCACCGAACAGGGGCCGAACACCGGGGAGCTGTTTTTT
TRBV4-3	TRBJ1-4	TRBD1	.	CASSTGTGVEKLFF	TGCGCCAGCAGCACAGGGACAGGGGTCGAAAAACTGTTTTTT
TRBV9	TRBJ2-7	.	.	CASSVGDLIGYEQYF	TGTGCCAGCAGCGTAGGGGACTTAATTGGGTACGAGCAGTACTTC
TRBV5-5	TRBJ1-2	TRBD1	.	CASSFTGVVGYTF	TGTGCCAGCAGCTTTACAGGGGTGGTTGGCTACACCTTC
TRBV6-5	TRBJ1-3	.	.	CASSQGGSGNTIYF	TGTGCCAGCAGCCAGGGAGGCTCTGGAAACACCATATATTTT
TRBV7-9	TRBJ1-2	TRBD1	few	CASSEGQSYGYTF	TGTGCCAGCAGCGAGGGACAGTCCTATGGCTACACCTTC
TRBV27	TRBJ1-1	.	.	CASRTAMNTEAFF	TGTGCCAGCCGGACAGCCATGAACACTGAAGCTTTCTTT
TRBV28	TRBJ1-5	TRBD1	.	CASSLQGLSLGNQPQHF	TGTGCCAGCAGCTTACAGGGGTTATCCCTAGGGAATCAGCCCCAGCATTTT
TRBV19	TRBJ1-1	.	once	CASSIDLGGYDEAFF	TGTGCCAGTAGTATAGATCTGGGGGGGTATGATGAAGCTTTCTTT
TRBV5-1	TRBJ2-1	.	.	CASSFSLASEQFF	TGCGCCAGCAGTTTCTCGCTAGCGAGTGAGCAGTTCTTC
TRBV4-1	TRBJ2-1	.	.	CASSSGGSSYNEQFF	TGCGCCAGCAGCTCCGGGGGAAGCTCCTACAATGAGCAGTTCTTC
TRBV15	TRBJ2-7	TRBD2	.	CATSLTSGSYEQYF	TGTGCCACCAGCTTAACTAGCGGCTCCTACGAGCAGTACTTC
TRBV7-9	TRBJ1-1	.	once	CASSLGGGMNTEAFF	TGTGCCAGCAGCTTAGGAGGGGGAATGAACACTGAAGCTTTCTTT
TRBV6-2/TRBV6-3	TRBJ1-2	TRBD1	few	CASSFQGQGYGYTF	TGTGCCAGCAGTTTCCAAGGACAGGGCTATGGCTACACCTTC
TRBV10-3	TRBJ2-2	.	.	CAISEGLADTRGTGELFF	TGTGCCATCAGTGAAGGGCTTGCGGACACACGTGGAACCGGGGAGCTGTTTTTT
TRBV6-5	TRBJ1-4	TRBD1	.	CASSYSGTGGEKLFF	TGTGCCAGCAGTTACTCGGGGACAGGGGGTGAAAAACTGTTTTTT
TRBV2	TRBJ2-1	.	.	CASTAEPSSYNEQFF	TGTGCCAGCACCGCGGAGCCCAGCTCCTACAATGAGCAGTTCTTC
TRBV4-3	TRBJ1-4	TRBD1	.	CASSQEGQGVGEKLFF	TGCGCCAGCAGCCAAGAGGGACAGGGTGTCGGTGAAAAACTGTTTTTT
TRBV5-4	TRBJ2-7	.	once	CASKLGPVLGGEQYF	TGTGCCAGCAAATTGGGACCCGTCCTGGGGGGAGAGCAGTACTTC
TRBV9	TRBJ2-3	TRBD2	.	CASSDEPGLATDTQYF	TGTGCCAGCAGCGACGAGCCGGGACTAGCAACAGATACGCAGTATTTT
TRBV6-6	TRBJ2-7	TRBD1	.	CASNRPQGQGNGEQYF	TGTGCCAGCAACAGACCCCAGGGACAGGGGAACGGCGAGCAGTACTTC
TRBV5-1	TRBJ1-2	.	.	CASSLAPRQSTDYGYTF	TGCGCCAGCAGCTTGGCCCCACGACAAAGTACTGACTATGGCTACACCTTC
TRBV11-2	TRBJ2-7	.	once	CASSLGPGTMQYF	TGTGCCAGCAGCTTAGGACCCGGGACAATGCAGTACTTC